The clone carrying this T cell receptor beta chain was observed once. These data are taken from a study of T cell changes during pregnancy in multiple sclerosis. TCRdb's copy holds only in-frame clones and misses some; the assay was immunoSEQ multiplex PCR. The data show about 59,000 clones, 85% to 95% seen once. The CDR3 extends over 16 amino acids. Trimming cost V 2 bases and J 4 bases, with 12 bases left between them. Germline V gives CDR1 MNHNY, CDR2 SVGAGI (reference sequence). The specimen comprised CD4+ T cells from peripheral blood mononuclear cells, sampled before pregnancy. This clonotype was sampled from a female donor with multiple sclerosis, enrolled in a pregnancy study. The chain employs TRBV6-6 and TRBJ2-6; perhaps TRBD1 as D (6 bases). CDR3 amino acids: CASSYPSGVGANVLTF. CDR3 in DNA: TGTGCCAGCAGTTACCCATCAGGGGTCGGGGCCAACGTCCTGACTTTC.